The 5 T cell receptor beta chains below come from one sample, sequenced in a study of siplizumab effects on memory and regulatory T cells. TCRdb's table, derived via immunoSEQ multiplex PCR, lists solely in-frame clones and lacks some. The profile covers approximately 100,000 clones, with 90% to 95% appearing a single time and roughly 0.61% taken by the ten largest. Material: Tregs sorted from blood. These TCRs come from a human donor in good health.

The chain uses TRBV27 and TRBJ2-3; D call uncertain. This CDR3 is 14 amino acids long. Trimming took off 3 bases at V and 6 bases at J, with 13 bases between the two ends. CDR1 is MNHEY, CDR2 SMNVEV, per germline (reference sequence). The DNA of the CDR3 is TGTGCCAGCAGTTTTTGGTCGGGTAGGGATACGCAGTATTTT. Translation: CASSFWSGRDTQYF.

The CDR3 is CASRIRGGSYNEQFF. DNA of the CDR3: TGTGCCAGCAGAATCAGAGGGGGCTCCTACAATGAGCAGTTCTTC. V and J are TRBV28 and TRBJ2-1, with D perhaps matching TRBD1 (6 bases). V gave up 6 bases and J gave up 0 bases, with 12 bases separating them. Germline CDR1 is MDHEN and CDR2 is SYDVKM. This CDR3 contains 15 residues.

The chain uses TRBV18 and TRBJ1-4; TRBD1 agrees at 7 bases. The CDR3 covers 18 residues. After removal of 5 bases from V and 0 bases from J, the junction contained 12 bases not matched to a gene. Germline V lookup: CDR1 KGHSH, CDR2 LQKENI. The CDR3 here is CASSSYPQGKATNEKLFF. Here the CDR3 DNA reads TGTGCCAGCTCATCCTACCCACAGGGGAAAGCAACTAATGAAAAACTGTTTTTT.

The chain joins TRBV12-5 to TRBJ2-2; D is unclear. Between the trimmed V and J ends, which lost 2 bases and 4 bases, there was a span of 8 bases. Germline CDR1 LGHNT, CDR2 FRNRAP. The CDR3 spans 14 residues. As DNA, the CDR3 is TGTGCTAGTGGTTTGTCACGGGTCACCGGGGAGCTGTTTTTT. Translated: CASGLSRVTGELFF.

The table lists this clone with a count of one. The V call is TRBV6-5, the J call TRBJ1-1; no clear D gene. With 6 bases removed from V and 8 bases from J, the gap between germline ends came to 10 bases. CDR3 length: 11 amino acids. Germline V gene sequence: CDR1 MNHEY, CDR2 SVGAGI. CDR3 sequence reads: CASRGPREAFF. DNA for the CDR3: TGTGCCAGCAGGGGCCCCAGGGAAGCTTTCTTT.